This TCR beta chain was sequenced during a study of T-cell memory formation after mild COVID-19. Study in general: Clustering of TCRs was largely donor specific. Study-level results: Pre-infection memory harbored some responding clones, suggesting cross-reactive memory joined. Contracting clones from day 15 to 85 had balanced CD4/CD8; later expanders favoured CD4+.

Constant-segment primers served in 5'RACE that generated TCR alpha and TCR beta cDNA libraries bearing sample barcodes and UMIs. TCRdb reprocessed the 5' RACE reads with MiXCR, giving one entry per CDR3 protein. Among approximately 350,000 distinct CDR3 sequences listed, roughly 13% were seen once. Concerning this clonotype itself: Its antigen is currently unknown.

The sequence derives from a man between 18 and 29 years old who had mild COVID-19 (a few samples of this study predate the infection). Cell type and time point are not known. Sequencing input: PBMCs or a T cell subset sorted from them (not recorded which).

DNA of the CDR3: TGTGCCAGCAGACGATACAGGGGAGGGACTGAAGCTTTCTTT. Protein: CASRRYRGGTEAFF. The genes are TRBV12-3 or TRBV12-4 and TRBJ1-1; TRBD1 aligns across 7 bases. V trimming: 6 bases; J trimming: 5 bases; junction bases outside the gene matches: 9. The CDR3 is 14 residues long.